The T cell receptor beta chain described here comes from a study of OX40 agonist ivuxolimab in advanced cancers. Study in general: From roughly 20 to 85 years was the age range, with a mean of roughly 64 years, and approximately 84% were male.

This CDR3 is built from 16 residues. V was clipped by 10 bases and J by 6 bases; unmatched bases: 17. Per the germline V gene, CDR1 is MNHNY and CDR2 is SVGAGI (reference sequence). On this clone itself: Its cognate antigen is unknown.

Study-wide findings and caveats: Both blood CD4+ and CD8+ T cells showed clonal growth by week 6 at 0.1 to 3.0 mg/kg. Low normalized T-cell clonal expansion was also seen in some nonresponders.

Profiling relied on immunoSEQ multiplex PCR, and the TCRdb table lists in-frame clones only, not all of them. The sample includes tens of thousands of clones, roughly 92% of them seen just once. This sequence joins TRBV6-6 and TRBJ1-5; 8 nucleotides match TRBD1. This clonotype originated in an adult with an advanced solid tumor such as melanoma, head and neck, liver or kidney cancer. The input for sequencing was CD4+ or CD8+ T cells sorted from blood, taken in a trial of the OX40 agonist ivuxolimab. The CDR3 sequence: CANQLQGQGASQPQHF. The CDR3 DNA reads TGTGCCAACCAGTTACAGGGTCAGGGGGCGAGTCAGCCCCAGCATTTT.